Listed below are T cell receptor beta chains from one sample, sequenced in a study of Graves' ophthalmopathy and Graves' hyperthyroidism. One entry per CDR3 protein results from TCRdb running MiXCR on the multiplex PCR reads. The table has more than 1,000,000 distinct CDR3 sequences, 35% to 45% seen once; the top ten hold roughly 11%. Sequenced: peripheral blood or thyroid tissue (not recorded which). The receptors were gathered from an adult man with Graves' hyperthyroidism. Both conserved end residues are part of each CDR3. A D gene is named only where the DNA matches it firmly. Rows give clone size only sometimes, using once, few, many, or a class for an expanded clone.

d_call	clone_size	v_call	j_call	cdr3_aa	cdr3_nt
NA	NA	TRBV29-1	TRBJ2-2	CSVEGESTGELFF	TGCAGCGTTGAGGGGGAGAGCACCGGGGAGCTGTTTTTT
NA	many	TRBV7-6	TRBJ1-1	CASSPFRTVNTEAFF	TGTGCCAGCAGCCCCTTTCGGACGGTGAACACTGAAGCTTTCTTT
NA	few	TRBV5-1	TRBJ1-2	CASSLEQELDYGYTF	TGCGCCAGCAGCTTAGAACAGGAGTTAGACTATGGCTACACCTTC
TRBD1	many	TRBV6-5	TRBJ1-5	CASSGQGGVQPQHF	TGTGCCAGCAGTGGACAGGGTGGTGTTCAGCCCCAGCATTTT
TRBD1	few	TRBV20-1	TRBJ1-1	CSARRRSDRVVTEAFF	TGCAGTGCTAGAAGGCGGTCGGACAGGGTGGTTACTGAAGCTTTCTTT
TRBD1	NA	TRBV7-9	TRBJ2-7	CASRSGTGTEQYF	TGTGCCAGCAGGTCTGGGACAGGGACCGAGCAGTACTTC
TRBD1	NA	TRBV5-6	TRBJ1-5	CASSWTGGGLGNQPQHF	TGTGCCAGCAGCTGGACAGGTGGGGGGTTGGGCAATCAGCCCCAGCATTTT
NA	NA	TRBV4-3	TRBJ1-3	CASSHGYPSGNTIYF	TGCGCCAGCAGCCATGGTTACCCCTCTGGAAACACCATATATTTT
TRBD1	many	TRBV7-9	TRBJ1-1	CASRSGTGGVSVTEAFF	TGTGCCAGCCGTTCCGGGACAGGGGGCGTTTCGGTCACTGAAGCTTTCTTT
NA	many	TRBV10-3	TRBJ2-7	CAISELAGANEQYF	TGTGCCATCAGTGAATTGGCGGGTGCCAACGAGCAGTACTTC
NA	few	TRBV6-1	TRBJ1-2	CASSRRHRRGDYGYTF	TGTGCCAGCAGTCGACGCCATCGCCGCGGGGACTATGGCTACACCTTC
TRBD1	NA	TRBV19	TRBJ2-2	CASSIPGQGNIGTGELFF	TGTGCCAGTAGTATACCGGGACAGGGGAATATAGGCACCGGGGAGCTGTTTTTT
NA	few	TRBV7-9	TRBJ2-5	CASSLGRFSGETQYF	TGTGCCAGCAGCTTAGGGAGGTTCAGCGGAGAGACCCAGTACTTC
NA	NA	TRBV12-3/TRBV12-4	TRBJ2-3	CASSQLVDTQYF	TGTGCCAGCAGCCAGTTGGTGGATACGCAGTATTTT
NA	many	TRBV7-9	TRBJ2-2	CAPGGGYGELFF	TGTGCCCCCGGCGGGGGCTACGGGGAGCTGTTTTTT
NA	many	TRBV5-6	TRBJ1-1	CASTAQPNTEAFF	TGTGCCAGCACGGCCCAGCCGAACACTGAAGCTTTCTTT
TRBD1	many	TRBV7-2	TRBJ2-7	CASSPGTGNYEQYF	TGTGCCAGCAGCCCCGGGACAGGGAATTACGAGCAGTACTTC
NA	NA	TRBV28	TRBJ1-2	CASSPTDGIYGYTF	TGTGCCAGCAGTCCGACAGACGGCATTTATGGCTACACCTTC
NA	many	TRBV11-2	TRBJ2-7	CASSSEAGRSYEQYF	TGTGCCAGCAGCTCCGAAGCGGGCCGCTCCTACGAGCAGTACTTC
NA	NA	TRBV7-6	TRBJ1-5	CASSGRAGKGQPQHF	TGTGCCAGCAGCGGGAGGGCAGGGAAAGGTCAGCCCCAGCATTTT
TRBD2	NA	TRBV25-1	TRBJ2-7	CASLSGPSSYEQYF	TGTGCCAGCCTTAGCGGGCCGAGCTCCTACGAACAGTACTTC
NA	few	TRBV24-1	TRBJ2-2	CASSLFGAQNTGELFF	TGTGCCAGCAGTTTGTTTGGGGCCCAGAACACCGGGGAGCTGTTTTTT
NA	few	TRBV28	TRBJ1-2	CASSRTVRYGYTF	TGTGCCAGCAGTCGGACAGTTCGCTATGGCTACACCTTC
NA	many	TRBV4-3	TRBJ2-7	CASSQADMVSYEQYF	TGCGCCAGCAGCCAAGCCGACATGGTTAGTTACGAGCAGTACTTC
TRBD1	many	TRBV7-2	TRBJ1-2	CASRKPGQGTNYGYTF	TGTGCCAGCAGAAAACCCGGACAGGGGACTAACTATGGCTACACCTTC
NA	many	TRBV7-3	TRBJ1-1	CASSLTTGLNTEAFF	TGTGCCAGCAGCTTAACGACGGGACTGAACACTGAAGCTTTCTTT
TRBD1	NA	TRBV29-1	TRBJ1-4	CSAGQGHNEKLFF	TGCAGCGCTGGACAGGGACATAATGAAAAACTGTTTTTT
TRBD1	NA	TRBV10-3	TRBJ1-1	CASKGQYTEAFF	TGTGCCAGCAAGGGACAGTACACTGAAGCTTTCTTT
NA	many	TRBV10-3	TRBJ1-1	CAISKGQYGNTEAFF	TGTGCCATCAGTAAAGGACAGTATGGCAACACTGAAGCTTTCTTT
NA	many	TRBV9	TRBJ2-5	CASSVEARLETQYF	TGTGCCAGCAGCGTAGAAGCGAGACTAGAGACCCAGTACTTC
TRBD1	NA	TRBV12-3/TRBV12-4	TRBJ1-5	CASSRQGQGARPNQPQHF	TGTGCCAGCAGTCGTCAAGGACAGGGGGCAAGACCCAATCAGCCCCAGCATTTT
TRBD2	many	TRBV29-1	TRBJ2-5	CSVVGLAGEETQYF	TGCAGCGTTGTAGGACTAGCGGGAGAAGAGACCCAGTACTTC